This T cell receptor beta chain was recorded in a study of blood T cell repertoires in COVID-19. Sequenced by immunoSEQ multiplex PCR; TCRdb stores in-frame clones only, minus some. In the table there are fewer than 40,000 clones, 89% of which are singletons. V shed 1 base and J 0 bases; nucleotides not matched to a gene: 4. The CDR3 sequence is 18 residues long. Germline values: CDR1 SGHAT, CDR2 FQNNGV. This clone was found a few times. The chain has TRBV11-2 and TRBJ1-6; 9 nucleotides line up with TRBD1. This TCR was recovered from a human donor in a cohort sampled during active COVID-19. The sequencing input was peripheral blood. The CDR3 loop is CASSLGGQGHSYNSPLHF. The DNA of the CDR3 is TGTGCCAGCAGCTTAGGGGGACAGGGTCACTCCTATAATTCACCCCTCCACTTT.